A single sample gave rise to the 20 T cell receptor beta chains below, sequenced in a study of T cell responses to AZD1222 COVID-19 vaccine. Profiled with immunoSEQ multiplex PCR; TCRdb holds only in-frame clones, not every one. The table has 80,000 to 100,000 clones, around 90% seen once. The sample was peripheral blood, taken on day 0 of AZD1222 vaccination. These receptors were taken from an adult in good health.

The J gene is TRBJ2-1, the V gene TRBV27, with a possible D match to TRBD2 (6 bases). This CDR3 spans 18 amino acids. CDR1 and CDR2 from the germline V gene are MNHEY and SMNVEV (reference sequence). V lost 0 bases and J 0 bases, leaving 15 bases between the germline ends. In DNA, the CDR3 is TGTGCCAGCAGTTTATCCCTCTTAGCGGCGAGCTCCTACAATGAGCAGTTCTTC. It translates to CASSLSLLAASSYNEQFF.

This chain uses TRBV9 with TRBJ1-3, with D possibly TRBD1 on 6 matching bases. The CDR3 totals 17 residues. Germline CDR1 reads SGDLS; CDR2 reads YYNGEE. V lost 4 bases to trimming and J lost 3 bases, with 20 bases between them. DNA for the CDR3: TGTGCCAGCAGCTCCTCCGGGACACCTCAATTTGGAAACACCATATATTTT. It specifies CASSSSGTPQFGNTIYF.

The CDR3 bases are TGTGCCAGCAGCGTAGCCCCGGGGGATACACTGATAGGGTACACTGAAGCTTTCTTT. Its translation is CASSVAPGDTLIGYTEAFF. V and J are TRBV9 and TRBJ1-1; possible D gene TRBD1, 5 bases. With 0 bases removed from V and 3 bases from J, the gap between germline ends came to 24 bases. Germline assignment: CDR1 SGDLS and CDR2 YYNGEE. The CDR3 has 19 amino acids. The complete variable domain, with remaining parts taken from reference TRBV9 and TRBJ1-1, reads DSGVTQTPKHLITATGQRVTLRCSPRSGDLSVYWYQQSLDQGLQFLIQYYNGEERAKGNILERFSAQQFPDLHSELNLSSLELGDSALYFCASSVAPGDTLIGYTEAFFGQGTRLTVV.

This chain links TRBV6-2 or TRBV6-3 with TRBJ1-4; D gene unclear. The V gene lost 3 bases and the J gene lost 0 bases, with 23 bases spanning the gap. Looked up from germline, CDR1 is MNHEY and CDR2 is SVGEGT. This CDR3 region has 20 residues. CDR3 in amino acids: CASSYDFKHPSTSTNEKLFF. CDR3 DNA: TGTGCCAGCAGTTATGACTTTAAGCATCCTTCAACTTCAACTAATGAAAAACTGTTTTTT.

V and J are TRBV7-6 and TRBJ1-5, with TRBD1 as a possible D gene (5 bases). Germline-derived CDR1 and CDR2 are SGHVS and FNYEAQ. The V gene lost 2 bases and the J gene lost 1 base, with 18 bases spanning the gap. This CDR3 is built from 18 residues. The chain's CDR3 is CASSLLEQEMGSNQPQHF. The CDR3 coding sequence is TGTGCCAGCAGCTTATTAGAACAGGAGATGGGAAGCAATCAGCCCCAGCATTTT. Full variable domain (outside the CDR3, taken from reference TRBV7-6 and TRBJ1-5): GAGVSQSPRYKVTKRGQDVALRCDPISGHVSLYWYRQALGQGPEFLTYFNYEAQQDKSGLPNDRFSAERPEGSISTLTIQRTEQRDSAMYRCASSLLEQEMGSNQPQHFGDGTRLSIL.

This clone occurred a few times. The J gene is TRBJ2-7, the V gene TRBV29-1, with TRBD2 matching 8 bases. J gave up 0 bases and V 6 bases, and 10 bases lay outside the gene matches. This CDR3 spans 15 amino acids. Germline V gene sequence: CDR1 SQVTM, CDR2 ANQGSEA. The CDR3 reads CSVNGLADDSYEQYF. CDR3 sequence (DNA): TGCAGCGTAAACGGACTAGCTGACGACTCCTACGAGCAGTACTTC.

This clone was counted once. This chain uses TRBV3-1 (or the pseudogene TRBV3-2) with TRBJ2-2; TRBD2 aligns across 10 bases. This CDR3 spans 18 amino acids. J lost 3 bases, V lost 4 bases, and 11 bases had no gene match. CDR1 and CDR2 from the germline V gene are LGHDT and YNNKEL (reference sequence). The CDR3 bases are TGTGCCAGCAGCCGCCGGGTTAGCGGGAGGAGGTACACCGGGGAGCTGTTTTTT. It codes for CASSRRVSGRRYTGELFF.

The chain employs TRBV19 and TRBJ1-2; maybe TRBD1 (6 bases). Trimming shortened V by 5 bases and J by 7 bases, and 14 bases separated the two germline ends. Germline CDR1 LNHDA, CDR2 SQIVND (reference sequence). The CDR3 runs to 13 residues. The CDR3 here is CASSGIRGGGYTF. The CDR3 DNA reads TGTGCCAGTAGTGGAATCAGGGGCGGTGGCTACACCTTC.

The rearrangement links TRBV7-2 to TRBJ1-4; D remains ambiguous. Trimming removed 5 bases at V and 5 bases at J, with 6 bases between. CDR1 is SGHTA, CDR2 FQGNSA, per germline. The CDR3 has 12 amino acids. The CDR3 sequence is CASSLTNEKLFF. DNA for the CDR3: TGTGCCAGCAGCCTCACGAATGAAAAACTGTTTTTT.

This chain uses TRBV10-3 with TRBJ2-7; tentative D call: TRBD2 (7 bases). Germline V gives CDR1 ENHRY, CDR2 SYGVKD. V dropped 7 bases and J dropped 6 bases, with 16 bases sitting between them. This CDR3 is 13 amino acids long. The CDR3 DNA is TGTGCCATCATGGGGGGAGGGGGAATCGAGCAGTACTTC. It translates to CAIMGGGGIEQYF.

The chain uses TRBV9 and TRBJ2-5; D unresolved. This CDR3 comprises 13 residues. V was shortened by 1 base and J by 5 bases, with 9 bases between the two germline ends. Germline values: CDR1 SGDLS, CDR2 YYNGEE. The CDR3 DNA sequence: TGTGCCAGCAGCGTATCAGGCTTTGAGACCCAGTACTTC. Its translation is CASSVSGFETQYF.

This sequence joins TRBV10-3 and TRBJ1-2, with D possibly TRBD1 on 5 matching bases. Germline V gives CDR1 ENHRY, CDR2 SYGVKD. The CDR3 length is 16 residues. V was shortened by 2 bases and J by 6 bases, with 19 bases between the two germline ends. The chain's CDR3 is CAISEGGGGTLHGYTF. The CDR3 DNA sequence: TGTGCCATCAGTGAGGGGGGGGGAGGCACACTACATGGCTACACCTTC.

CDR3 sequence: CASRNRGSTGNQPQHF. CDR3 nucleotides: TGTGCCAGCAGGAACAGGGGGAGCACAGGCAATCAGCCCCAGCATTTT. This chain uses TRBV2 with TRBJ1-5; 8 nucleotides agree with TRBD1. Germline V gives CDR1 SNHLY, CDR2 FYNNEI. The CDR3 spans 16 residues. Losses at the gene ends were 6 bases for V and 2 bases for J; bases not matched to a gene: 9.

CDR3 protein: CASNLRGSPGELFF. CDR3 DNA sequence: TGTGCCAGTAACTTAAGGGGCTCCCCCGGGGAGCTGTTTTTT. The chain couples TRBV19 to TRBJ2-2; the D gene is possibly TRBD1 (5 bases). The ends were cut back, 7 bases at V and 6 bases at J, with 15 bases in the middle. The CDR3 contains 14 residues. Germline CDR1 LNHDA, CDR2 SQIVND (reference sequence).

The chain carries TRBV9 and TRBJ2-1, with D perhaps given as TRBD1 or TRBD2 (6 bases each). Between the trimmed V and J ends, which lost 3 bases and 0 bases, there was a span of 16 bases. CDR3 length: 17 residues. Per the germline V gene, CDR1 is SGDLS and CDR2 is YYNGEE. This CDR3 is CASSEGVRGSSYNEQFF. In nucleotides, the CDR3 is TGTGCCAGCAGCGAGGGGGTGCGGGGCAGCTCCTACAATGAGCAGTTCTTC.

The chain recombines TRBV4-2 with TRBJ1-2, with 10 nucleotides matching TRBD1. Germline V gene data show CDR1 as LGHNA and CDR2 as YNFKEQ. This CDR3 has 15 residues. With 5 bases clipped from V and 5 bases from J, the junction kept 8 bases outside the gene matches. The DNA of the CDR3 is TGTGCCAGCAGCTACAGGACAGGGGGTGTGTATGGCTACACCTTC. This translates into CASSYRTGGVYGYTF.

The chain uses TRBV6-5 and TRBJ2-1; TRBD2 agrees at 10 bases. J gave up 8 bases and V 1 base, and 5 bases lay outside the gene matches. CDR3 length equals 15 residues. Germline lookup yields CDR1 MNHEY and CDR2 SVGAGI. The CDR3 loop reads CASSYWLAGEDEQFF. CDR3 DNA: TGTGCCAGCAGTTACTGGCTAGCGGGAGAGGATGAGCAGTTCTTC.

DNA for the CDR3: TGTGCCAGCAGCTTACAGGGGACCACTGAAGCTTTCTTT. Encoded protein: CASSLQGTTEAFF. The chain employs TRBV7-6 and TRBJ1-1, with a tentative D call TRBD1 (6 bases). V lost 2 bases to trimming and J lost 4 bases, with 8 bases between them. Germline V gives CDR1 SGHVS, CDR2 FNYEAQ. This CDR3 has 13 amino acids.

This chain joins TRBV27 and TRBJ1-3; D gene unclear. CDR3 size: 14 residues. The germline CDR1 and CDR2 sequences are MNHEY and SMNVEV (reference sequence). Trimming shortened V by 6 bases and J by 0 bases, and 9 bases separated the two germline ends. This CDR3 reads CASRPGSSGNTIYF. The CDR3, as DNA: TGTGCCAGCAGACCTGGGAGCTCTGGAAACACCATATATTTT.

Only one count was recorded for this clone. This chain connects TRBV28 to TRBJ1-2; tentative D call: TRBD1 (5 bases). This CDR3 region has 13 residues. V gave up 1 base and J gave up 8 bases, with 11 bases separating them. Germline CDR1 and CDR2: MDHEN and SYDVKM. Here the CDR3 DNA reads TGTGCCAGCAGTTTATCCGCGAGGGGAGGCTACACCTTC. Protein product: CASSLSARGGYTF.